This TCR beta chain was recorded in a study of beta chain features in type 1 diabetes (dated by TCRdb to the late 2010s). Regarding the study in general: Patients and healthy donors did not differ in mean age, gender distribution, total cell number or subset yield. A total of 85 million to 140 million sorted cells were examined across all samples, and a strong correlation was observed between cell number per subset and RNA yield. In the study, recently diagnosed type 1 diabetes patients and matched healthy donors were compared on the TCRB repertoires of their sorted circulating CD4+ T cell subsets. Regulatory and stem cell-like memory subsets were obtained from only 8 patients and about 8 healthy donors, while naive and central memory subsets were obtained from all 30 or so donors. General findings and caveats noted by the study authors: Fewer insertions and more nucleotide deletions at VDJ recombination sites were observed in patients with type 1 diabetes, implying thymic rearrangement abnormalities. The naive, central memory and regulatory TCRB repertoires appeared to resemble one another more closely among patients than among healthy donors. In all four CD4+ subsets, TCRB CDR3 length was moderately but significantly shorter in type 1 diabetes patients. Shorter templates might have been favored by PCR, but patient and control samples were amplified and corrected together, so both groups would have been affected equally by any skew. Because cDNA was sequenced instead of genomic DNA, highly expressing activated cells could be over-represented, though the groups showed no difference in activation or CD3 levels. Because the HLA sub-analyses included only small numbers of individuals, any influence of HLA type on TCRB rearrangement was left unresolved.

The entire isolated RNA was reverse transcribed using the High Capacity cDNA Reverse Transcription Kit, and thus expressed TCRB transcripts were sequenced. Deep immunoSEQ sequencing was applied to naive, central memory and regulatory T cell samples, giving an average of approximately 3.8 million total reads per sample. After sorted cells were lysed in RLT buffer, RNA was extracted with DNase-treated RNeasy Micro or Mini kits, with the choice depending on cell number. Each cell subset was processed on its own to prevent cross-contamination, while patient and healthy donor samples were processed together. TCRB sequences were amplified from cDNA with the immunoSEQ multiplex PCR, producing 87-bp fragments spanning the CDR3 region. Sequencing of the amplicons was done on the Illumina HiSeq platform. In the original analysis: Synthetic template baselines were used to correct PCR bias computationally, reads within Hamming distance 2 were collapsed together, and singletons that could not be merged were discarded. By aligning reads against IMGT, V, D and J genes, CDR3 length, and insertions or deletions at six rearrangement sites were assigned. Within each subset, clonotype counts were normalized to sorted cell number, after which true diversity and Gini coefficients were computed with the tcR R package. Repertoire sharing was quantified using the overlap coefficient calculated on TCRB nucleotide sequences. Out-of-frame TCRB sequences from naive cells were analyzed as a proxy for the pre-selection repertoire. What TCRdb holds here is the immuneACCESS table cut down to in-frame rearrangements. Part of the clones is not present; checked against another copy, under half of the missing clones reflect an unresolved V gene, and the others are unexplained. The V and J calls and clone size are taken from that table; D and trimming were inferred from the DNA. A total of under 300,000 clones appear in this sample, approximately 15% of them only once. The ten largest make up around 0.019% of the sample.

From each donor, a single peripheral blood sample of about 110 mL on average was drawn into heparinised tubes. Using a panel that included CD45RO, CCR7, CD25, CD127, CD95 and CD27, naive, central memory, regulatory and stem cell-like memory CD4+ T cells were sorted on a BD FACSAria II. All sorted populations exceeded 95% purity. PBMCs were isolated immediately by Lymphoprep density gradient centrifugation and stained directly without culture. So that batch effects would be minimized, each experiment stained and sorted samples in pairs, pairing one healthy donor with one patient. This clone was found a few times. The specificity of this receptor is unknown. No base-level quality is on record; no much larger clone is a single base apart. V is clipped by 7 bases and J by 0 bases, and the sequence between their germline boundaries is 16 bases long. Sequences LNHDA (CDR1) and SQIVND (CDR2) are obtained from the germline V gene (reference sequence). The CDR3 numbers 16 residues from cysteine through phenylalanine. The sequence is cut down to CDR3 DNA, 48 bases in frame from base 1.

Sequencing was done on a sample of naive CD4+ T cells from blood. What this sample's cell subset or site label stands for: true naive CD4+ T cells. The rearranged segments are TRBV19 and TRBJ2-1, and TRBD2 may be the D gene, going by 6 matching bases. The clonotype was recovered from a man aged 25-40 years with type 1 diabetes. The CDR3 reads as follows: CASTDSLAHSYNEQFF. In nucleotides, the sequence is TGTGCCAGTACCGACTCTCTAGCGCACTCCTACAATGAGCAGTTCTTC.